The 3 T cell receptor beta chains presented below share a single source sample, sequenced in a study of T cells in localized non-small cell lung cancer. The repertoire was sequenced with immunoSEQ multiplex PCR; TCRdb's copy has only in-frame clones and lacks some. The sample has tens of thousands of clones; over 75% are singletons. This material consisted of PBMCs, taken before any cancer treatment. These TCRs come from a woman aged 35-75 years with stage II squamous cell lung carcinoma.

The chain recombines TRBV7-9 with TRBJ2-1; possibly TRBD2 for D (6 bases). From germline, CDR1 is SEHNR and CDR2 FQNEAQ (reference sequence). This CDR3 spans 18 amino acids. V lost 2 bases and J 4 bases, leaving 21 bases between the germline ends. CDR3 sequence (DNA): TGTGCCAGCAGCTTATCCCCGAGAGTAGCGGAAGTATACAATGAGCAGTTCTTC. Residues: CASSLSPRVAEVYNEQFF.

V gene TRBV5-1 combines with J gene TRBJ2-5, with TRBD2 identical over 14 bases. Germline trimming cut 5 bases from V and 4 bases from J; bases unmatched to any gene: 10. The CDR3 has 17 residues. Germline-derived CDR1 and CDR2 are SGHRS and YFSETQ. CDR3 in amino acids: CASRAGTSGSPRETQYF. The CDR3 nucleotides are TGCGCCAGCAGGGCTGGGACTAGCGGGAGCCCCAGAGAGACCCAGTACTTC.

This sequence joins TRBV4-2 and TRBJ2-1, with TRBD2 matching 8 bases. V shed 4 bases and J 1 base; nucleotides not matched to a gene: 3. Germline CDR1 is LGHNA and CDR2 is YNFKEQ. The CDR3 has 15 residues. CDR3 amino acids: CASSLGLGSYNEQFF. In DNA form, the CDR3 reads TGTGCCAGCAGCCTGGGACTAGGATCCTACAATGAGCAGTTCTTC.